This T cell receptor (beta chain) was sequenced during a study of T-cell memory formation after mild COVID-19. This CDR3 contains 13 residues. V was shortened by 1 base and J by 9 bases, with 10 bases between the two germline ends. Points from the study as a whole: Clonal second-wave expansions that peaked on day 37 had unconfirmed SARS-CoV-2 specificity.

TCRdb recomputed calls from the 5' RACE reads with MiXCR, one row per CDR3 protein. In the table there are fewer than 200,000 distinct CDR3 sequences, 20% to 25% of which are singletons. In the case of this clonotype: Its antigen remains unknown.

The source of this sequence is an adult woman who had mild COVID-19 (a few samples of this study predate the infection). Cell type and time point are not known. The source material was PBMCs or a T cell subset sorted from them (not recorded which). This chain links TRBV12-3 or TRBV12-4 with TRBJ1-5, with a possible D match to TRBD1 (5 bases). CDR3 in amino acids: CASSLGGEPPQHF. DNA for the CDR3: TGTGCCAGCAGTTTAGGGGGGGAACCGCCCCAGCATTTT.